The table lists the clone carrying this T cell receptor beta chain with a few counts. Its antigen remains unknown. Profiling of TCR beta VDJ combinations and CDR3 sequences used genomic DNA as template. TCRdb re-analysed the reads in MiXCR, keeping a single row per CDR3 protein. The data show 100,000 to 130,000 distinct CDR3 sequences, 40% to 65% seen once. Trimming took 5 bases from V and 6 from J, leaving 17 bases between them. This CDR3 is 14 amino acids long. This sample is part of a study of CD8+CD57+ T cells in acquired aplastic anemia. Broader study findings: No significant patient-versus-control difference appeared in CD8+ Simpson's diversity.

This sequence was found in a human donor in good health, serving as a control. The sample consisted of sorted CD4+, CD8+, or CD8+CD57+ T cells (not recorded which) from PBMCs. The J gene is TRBJ2-7, the V gene TRBV12-3 or TRBV12-4, with D perhaps matching TRBD1 (5 bases). The CDR3 loop is CASSASGKSGEQYF. Here the CDR3 DNA reads TGTGCCAGCAGTGCCTCAGGGAAGTCTGGCGAGCAGTACTTC.